This T cell receptor beta chain was documented in a study of shared clonotypes between healthy human individuals. TCRdb's copy holds only in-frame clones and misses some; the assay was immunoSEQ multiplex PCR. Of 300,000 to 400,000 clones listed, roughly 70% are singletons. V trimming: 2 bases; J trimming: 8 bases; junction bases outside the gene matches: 6. The CDR3 sequence is 15 residues long. The germline gives CDR1 MDHEN, CDR2 SYDVKM. The V call is TRBV28, the J call TRBJ2-3; TRBD2 aligns across 11 bases. Material for sequencing was memory CD4+ T cells sorted from blood. Subset meaning: CD45RA-negative fraction. This TCR was sampled from a man under 40 in good health. The DNA for the CDR3 is TGTGCCAGCAGTTTAACTAGCGGGAGTTGGGGTACGCAGTATTTT. Its translation is CASSLTSGSWGTQYF.